This T cell receptor beta chain came from a study of a mutant IDH1 vaccine in newly diagnosed glioma. As for time point: baseline, week 1 (first vaccination visit). The treatment was: pre-vaccination baseline after standard-of-care therapy. Some clones are missing from TCRdb's copy, which holds only in-frame ones; the method was immunoSEQ multiplex PCR. The sample consists of approximately 67,000 clones, around 82% of them appearing once. The TCR comes from a woman aged 18-29 years with glioma. Some clones in this sample may be carry-over from other donors' samples. The input for sequencing was peripheral blood mononuclear cells (PBMCs), taken from a glioma patient treated with radiotherapy, temozolomide or both.

The CDR3 sequence: CASSPGGGGYGYTF. For the CDR3, the DNA is TGTGCCAGCAGCCCCGGGGGGGGCGGCTATGGCTACACCTTC. This sequence joins TRBV5-4 and TRBJ1-2; TRBD1 might be the D (6 bases). CDR3 length: 14 amino acids. CDR1 and CDR2 (germline): SGHNT, YYREEE (reference sequence). V lost 4 bases and J lost 4, with 14 bases in between.